This TCR beta chain was recorded in a study of breast tumors, draining lymph nodes, adjacent tissues. Findings and caveats of the study: Compared with lymph nodes, tumors were less diverse; compared with nontumor tissue, more.

The V and J ends lost 6 bases and 9 bases respectively, with 15 bases between them. Looked up from germline, CDR1 is SGHAT and CDR2 is FQNNGV. The CDR3 consists of 13 residues. Axillary draining lymph nodes of breast cancer patients supplied the node samples. A remark on this clonotype: Its antigen is not known. This may arise from a read error, as a much more abundant clone is one base away.

TCRdb ran MiXCR on the multiplex PCR reads and lists one entry per CDR3 protein. The repertoire consists of approximately 280,000 distinct CDR3 sequences, with roughly 30% occurring once and the leading ten covering about 1%. The chain combines TRBV11-2 with TRBJ2-1; D tentatively reads TRBD1 or TRBD2 (5 bases each). Sequencing was carried out using axillary lymph node tissue. The receptor comes from a female donor with breast cancer. Some clones in this sample may be carry-over from other donors' samples. The CDR3 coding sequence is TGTGCCAGCAGTCCCAAGGTGGGGACTGAGCAGTTCTTC. Its protein is CASSPKVGTEQFF.